Described below is a single T cell receptor beta chain sequence and its context. As yet, its antigen is unknown. This sample stems from a study of cytomegalovirus exposure and HLA in healthy donors. Findings and limits, study-wide: Specificity for CMV antigens was confirmed in vitro for a few of the CMV-associated chains. Most TCR sequences showed up rarely, but some public TCRs showed up in many donors.

Libraries were prepared by immunoSEQ multiplex PCR; TCRdb keeps only in-frame clonotypes and omits some of them. The sample carries 260,000 or so clones, about 90% recorded once. Germline values: CDR1 MNHNS, CDR2 SASEGT. The CDR3 is 15 amino acids. The ends were cut back, 2 bases at V and 3 bases at J, with 11 bases in the middle. The receptor was isolated from a woman in her 30s in good health and CMV-seronegative. The chain recombines TRBV6-1 with TRBJ2-4; D may correspond to TRBD1 or TRBD2 (5 bases each). Sequences were obtained from PBMCs. The CDR3 region is CASSERGVDKNIQYF. The CDR3 nucleotides are TGTGCCAGCAGTGAACGAGGGGTAGACAAAAACATTCAGTACTTC.